This entry is about one TCR beta chain. Its antigen is currently unknown. Clones were read by immunoSEQ multiplex PCR, and TCRdb kept only the in-frame ones, dropping some. Of about 69,000 clones in the sample, nearly 90% were seen once. This sample was included in a study of OX40 agonist ivuxolimab in advanced cancers. Study-level results: The study observed clonal expansion of CD4+ and CD8+ blood T cells by week 6 at 0.1 to 3.0 mg/kg.

Peripheral blood came from all dose cohorts at three timepoints. From germline, CDR1 is SGHRS and CDR2 YFSETQ. The J segment lost 3 bases and the V segment lost 5 bases, leaving 3 bases of the junction unmatched. The CDR3 length is 14 residues. Sequenced material: CD4+ or CD8+ T cells sorted from blood, taken in a trial of the OX40 agonist ivuxolimab. The source is an adult with an advanced solid tumor such as melanoma, head and neck, liver or kidney cancer. This chain links TRBV5-1 with TRBJ2-3; 10 bases match TRBD2. The CDR3 nucleotides read TGCGCCAGCAGGTCTAGCGGGAGAACAGATACGCAGTATTTT. Its protein product is CASRSSGRTDTQYF.